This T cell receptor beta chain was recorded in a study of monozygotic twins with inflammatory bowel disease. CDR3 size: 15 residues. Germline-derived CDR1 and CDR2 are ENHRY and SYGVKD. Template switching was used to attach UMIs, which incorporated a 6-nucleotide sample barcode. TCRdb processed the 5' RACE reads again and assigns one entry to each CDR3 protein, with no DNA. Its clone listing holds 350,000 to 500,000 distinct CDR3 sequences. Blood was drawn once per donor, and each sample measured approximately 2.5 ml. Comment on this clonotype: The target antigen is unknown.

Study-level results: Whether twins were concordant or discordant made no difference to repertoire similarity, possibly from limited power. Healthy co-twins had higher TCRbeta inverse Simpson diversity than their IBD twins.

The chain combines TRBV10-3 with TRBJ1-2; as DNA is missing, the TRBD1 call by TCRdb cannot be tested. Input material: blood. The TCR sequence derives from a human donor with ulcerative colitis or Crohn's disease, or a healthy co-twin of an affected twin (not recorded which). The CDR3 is CAISDQGQGYYGYTF.